A selection of T cell receptor beta chains follows, all from one sample in a study of cytomegalovirus exposure and HLA in healthy donors. TCRdb's copy holds only in-frame clones and misses some; the assay was immunoSEQ multiplex PCR. The sample carries under 150,000 clones, around 78% recorded once. The sample consisted of PBMCs. These receptors were collected from a woman between 40 and 55 years old in good health and CMV-seropositive. The CDR3 runs from the conserved cysteine through the conserved F or W. Fields, in order: J gene, V gene, CDR3 protein.

TRBJ1-2,TRBV7-2,CASSLVVGFSGYTF
TRBJ1-1,TRBV2,CASTQPDGQNTEAFF
TRBJ1-5,TRBV14,CASSPGGAGLNQPQHF
TRBJ2-7,TRBV6-6,CASNIQGARSYEQYF
TRBJ2-4,TRBV4-1,CASSQPGTGKSDIQYF
TRBJ2-5,TRBV27,CASSLAGTGLQETQYF
TRBJ2-1,TRBV7-3,CASSLSGSSYNEQFF
TRBJ2-7,TRBV9,CASSEATGREQYF
TRBJ2-3,TRBV18,CASSPNTDTQYF
TRBJ2-7,TRBV5-1,CASSLGLAGIYEQYF
TRBJ2-5,TRBV11-3,CASSLGVWLAGVSEETQYF
TRBJ1-5,TRBV19,CASSQGIGRNQPQHF
TRBJ2-7,TRBV6-1,CASSASGGYNYEQYF
TRBJ1-1,TRBV19,CASSIWTGGTEAFF
TRBJ2-2,TRBV9,CASSVAGLAGEGGELFF
TRBJ2-7,TRBV19,CASSRTSGAYEQYF
TRBJ2-5,TRBV4-1,CASSQGPGLAGRYQETQYF
TRBJ1-2,TRBV4-2,CASSQETGGIYGYTF
TRBJ2-1,TRBV6-8,CASLLPAGGSNNEQFF
TRBJ2-2,TRBV7-9,CSSSLVGGDTGELFF
TRBJ2-4,TRBV29-1,CSVDAGENIQYF
TRBJ1-2,TRBV29-1,CSASRERNYGYTF
TRBJ2-7,TRBV7-8,CASSLRRQGGYEQYF
TRBJ1-6,TRBV6-5,CASARESYNSPLHF
TRBJ2-7,TRBV19,CASSTLGQVPHEQYF
TRBJ2-3,TRBV5-8,CASSPSPTRSLDTQYF
TRBJ2-1,TRBV19,CASTRGSTYWDEQFF
TRBJ1-5,TRBV7-9,CSSSGGGVQGNQPQHF
TRBJ1-1,TRBV5-1,CASKELGENTEAFF
TRBJ1-2,TRBV5-8,CASSYNREGYTF
TRBJ1-3,TRBV25-1,CASSEPGAGNTIYF
TRBJ1-5,TRBV2,CASTKLSGVNQPQHF
TRBJ2-1,TRBV2,CVGGAVRWFF
TRBJ1-4,TRBV5-1,CASSFQGTNEKLFF
TRBJ1-1,TRBV27,CASSLEGQKAFF
TRBJ1-4,TRBV7-9,CASSLDSGSNEKLFF
TRBJ2-5,TRBV7-8,CASSLEPGRETQYF
TRBJ2-7,TRBV20-1,CSISRYEQYF
TRBJ1-1,TRBV18,CASSQQGENTEAFF
TRBJ1-2,TRBV14,CASSQHQGAGGYTF
TRBJ1-2,TRBV7-9,CASSLAATGYGYTF
TRBJ1-2,TRBV19,CASRKQGIDYGYTF
TRBJ2-3,TRBV13,CASSPVLGGTSGDTQYF
TRBJ2-3,TRBV2,CASSVGQGNTDTQYF
TRBJ1-6,TRBV10-1,CASSGGVEDSPLHF
TRBJ2-1,TRBV18,CASSPTGTGNREQFF
TRBJ2-2,TRBV27,CASSLGLSNTGELFF
TRBJ1-1,TRBV2,CARLRGSEAFF
TRBJ1-1,TRBV28,CASSLRRGRDTEAFF
TRBJ1-2,TRBV5-1,CASGDNDGYTF
TRBJ2-7,TRBV11-2,CASSRAYEQYF
TRBJ1-5,TRBV19,CASTIRGAGGPYQPQHF
TRBJ2-4,TRBV9,CASSVGEVNIQYF
TRBJ2-2,TRBV18,CASSPLPSGRTTGELFF